This T cell receptor (beta chain) is drawn from a study of Ad26.COV2.S vaccination and SARS-CoV-2 variants. The study's findings and limits: Recipients of either vaccine or placebo displayed similar breadth of non-spike TCRs. The TCR breadth and depth analyses may have understated or missed part of the total T cell responses.

Treatment denoted: roughly 20 received Ad26.COV2.S at low or high dose, single or two shots; 5 received placebo; per-sample allocation not given. Sampling took place 63 days after the first vaccine or placebo injection. Based in Boston, the donor was an adult of 18-55 years. To note about this clone: Its antigen is unknown.

The CDR3 has 14 amino acids. Trimming left V 2 bases short and J 1 base short, with 8 bases between. From germline, CDR1 is SEHNR and CDR2 FQNEAQ (reference sequence). Sequencing was performed with immunoSEQ multiplex PCR; in TCRdb, only in-frame clones are kept and a portion is missing. The sample lists approximately 300,000 clones, 85% seen once, with 2.1% in the top ten. The sequences come from peripheral blood, collected in a trial of Ad26.COV2.S vaccine versus placebo. The V and J genes are TRBV7-9 and TRBJ1-1; D unclear. The TCR was taken from a person between 18 and 65 years old who received the Ad26.COV2.S COVID-19 vaccine or a placebo. CDR3 DNA sequence: TGTGCCAGCAGCTTAAATCTTCAGAACACTGAAGCTTTCTTT. It encodes CASSLNLQNTEAFF.